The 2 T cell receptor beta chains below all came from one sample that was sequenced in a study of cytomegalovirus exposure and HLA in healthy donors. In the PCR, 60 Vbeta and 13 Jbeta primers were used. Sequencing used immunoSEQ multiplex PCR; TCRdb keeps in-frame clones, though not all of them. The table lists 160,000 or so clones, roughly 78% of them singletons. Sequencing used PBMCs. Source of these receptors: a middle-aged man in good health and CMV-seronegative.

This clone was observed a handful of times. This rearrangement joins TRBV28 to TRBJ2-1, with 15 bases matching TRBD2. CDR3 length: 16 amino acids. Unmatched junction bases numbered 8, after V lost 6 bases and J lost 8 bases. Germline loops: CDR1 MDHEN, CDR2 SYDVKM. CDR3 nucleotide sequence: TGTGCCAGCAGGCCATCCGGGACTAGCGGGAGGTATGAGCAGTTCTTC. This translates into CASRPSGTSGRYEQFF.

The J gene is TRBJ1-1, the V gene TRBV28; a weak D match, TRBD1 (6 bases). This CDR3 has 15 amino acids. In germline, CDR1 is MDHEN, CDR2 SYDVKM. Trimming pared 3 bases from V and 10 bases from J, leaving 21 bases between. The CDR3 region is CASSFWGRGPDGAFF. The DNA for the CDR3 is TGTGCCAGCAGTTTTTGGGGCAGGGGCCCTGATGGAGCTTTCTTT.